This T cell receptor (beta chain) was identified during a study of T cells in Graves' hyperthyroidism and ophthalmopathy (dated by TCRdb to about 2019). In terms of the full investigation: Peripheral blood samples were taken at initial diagnosis, before any treatment was given. The paper describes TCR Vbeta CDR3 sequencing of 120 to 150 peripheral blood samples, made up of about 40 ophthalmopathy patients, around 73 hyperthyroidism patients and 17 progressor patients. Thyroid tissue and blood T-cell repertoires from about six Graves' hyperthyroidism patients were also compared in the study. Whether ophthalmopathy could be predicted prospectively was tested in an independent validation cohort made up of about 18 hyperthyroidism patients plus 17 patients who later progressed to ophthalmopathy. For training and testing, the approximately 92 patients in the discovery cohort were randomly divided in a 7:3 ratio. After sampling, hyperthyroidism patients received methimazole starting at 30 mg daily, and ophthalmopathy patients received high-dose intravenous methylprednisolone. To identify TCR V-J signatures that set the groups apart, the researchers used a discovery cohort of 100 patients, made up of approximately 43 with Graves' ophthalmopathy and about 60 with stable Graves' hyperthyroidism.

In the case of this clonotype: The specificity of this receptor is unknown. Per-base qualities were not stored, and no clone one base away is much larger.

A patient counted as having stable Graves' hyperthyroidism if no progression to ophthalmopathy occurred over 18 months of follow-up. Hyperthyroidism patients were aged 18 to 65 years and newly diagnosed, with disease duration of less than 2 months. The study excluded patients with uncontrolled infections, other autoimmune diseases, pregnancy or lactation. Clinical symptoms, serum thyroxine and TRAb, thyroid ultrasound, and orbital computed tomography formed the basis for the diagnoses. PBMCs were separated from 10 ml of fresh peripheral blood using Ficoll-Paque density gradient centrifugation. Trizol reagent was used to extract total RNA, and RNA quality was then checked on an Agilent 2100 Bioanalyzer. TCR beta CDR3 regions were amplified from RNA transcripts. For the first round of RT-PCR on the TCR CDR3, the HTBI primer set was used together with the Qiagen OneStep RT-PCR kit. Libraries were constructed in a second round of multiplex PCR, after which size selection and purification were performed. The libraries were sequenced on an Illumina HiSeq2000 using paired-end 100 bp reads. In the paper's pipeline: SOAPnuke was used to process the raw data, throwing out any read that contained adapters or uncalled bases, had a mean Phred below 15, or lacked an exact constant-primer or identifier match. COPE v1.2.5 was used to merge high-quality paired reads, and clonotypes were defined as unique nucleotide sequences. MiTCR v1.1 was used to align the clonotypes against IMGT TRBV, TRBD and TRBJ reference segments. Analysis was restricted to V-J combinations with a frequency above 0.0001, which covered over 98% of repertoires. The TCS score was defined as F50 (clonal expansion) divided by E x V (chaos), with BLOSUM62-based TCRdist calculated between CDR3 peptides within each V-J. Welch's t-statistics and random forest reduced fewer than 550 V-J features to 13, which were used in a naive Bayes classifier (R e1071). TCRdb reprocessing: public reads trimmed at Q25 with fastp, clones called with MiXCR, in-frame beta chains kept. Identical CDR3 proteins give one entry, which carries the most common genes and DNA. The V and J calls shown here were made by TCRdb, not taken from the authors' results. This sample gives fewer than 650,000 distinct CDR3 sequences in total; about 15% of them show up just once. The top ten clones comprise about 15% of the sample.

Findings and caveats that apply to the study as a whole: Sample size was not statistically predetermined, and blinding of investigators to group allocation was not performed. A model built on a 13 V-J signature distinguished ophthalmopathy from stable hyperthyroidism, reaching roughly 88% sensitivity and 81.08% specificity in cross-validation and 80%/75% in testing. Most expanded thyroid clonotypes (frequency above 0.001) were also detected in blood, suggesting blood repertoires may reflect thyroid immune responses. During validation, the model predicted progression to ophthalmopathy a median of around 6 months ahead of onset, with around 71% sensitivity and about 72% specificity.

The TCR was taken from a woman between 40 and 55 years old with Graves' hyperthyroidism. The specimen sequenced was blood.

The DNA sequence is given as TGTGCCACCAGTGATCCAGAGGGAGCGAACACCGGGGAGCTGTTTTTT. Its product reads: CATSDPEGANTGELFF. The chain is assembled from TRBV24-1 and TRBJ2-2; the D gene is perhaps TRBD2, on 5 matching bases. Sequences KGHDR (CDR1) and SFDVKD (CDR2) are obtained from the germline V gene. V and J lose 3 bases and 0 bases, and a span of 10 bases separates them. The CDR3 sequence holds 16 residues, the cysteine and phenylalanine included. The only DNA kept is the CDR3, 48 bases in frame from the first base.